Listed below are T cell receptor beta chains from one sample, sequenced in a study of sequential checkpoint blockade in melanoma. Clones were read by immunoSEQ multiplex PCR, and TCRdb kept only the in-frame ones, dropping some. The table shows 20,000 to 25,000 clones, with about 27% occurring only once. This sample comprised tumor tissue (inferred from file names), obtained from a patient given nivolumab and ipilimumab in sequence. These receptors were obtained from a human donor with melanoma. Both conserved end residues are part of each CDR3. The D gene is left open where the match is weak. Where a row states a size, it is once, few, many or the class of an expanded clone; other rows omit it.

CDR3nt: TGTGCCAGCAGCTTAGGGACAGGGGTCTACGAGCAGTACTTC; CDR3aa: CASSLGTGVYEQYF; abundance: few; j_gene: TRBJ2-7; d_gene: TRBD1; v_gene: TRBV11-3
CDR3nt: TGTGCCAGCAGACCGGGACACGCCCAGGGGCGGGGGGGTATGGAGACCCAGTACTTC; CDR3aa: CASRPGHAQGRGGMETQYF; abundance: many; j_gene: TRBJ2-5; d_gene: TRBD2; v_gene: TRBV7-6
CDR3nt: TGTGCCAGCAGCCACGGCTCCGGGACTAGCGGGGGGGCTGCCTACAATGAGCAGTTCTTC; CDR3aa: CASSHGSGTSGGAAYNEQFF; abundance: few; j_gene: TRBJ2-1; d_gene: TRBD2; v_gene: TRBV2
CDR3nt: TGCGCCAGCAGCGAGACCTCCATGAACACTGAAGCTTTCTTT; CDR3aa: CASSETSMNTEAFF; abundance: few; j_gene: TRBJ1-1; d_gene: NA; v_gene: TRBV5-1
CDR3nt: TGTGCCAGCAGTTTATCCCGTAGCAATCAGCCCCAGCATTTT; CDR3aa: CASSLSRSNQPQHF; abundance: few; j_gene: TRBJ1-5; d_gene: NA; v_gene: TRBV28
CDR3nt: TGTGCCAGCAGCTTAAGGCTGGGGATGAGGAATGAGCAGTTCTTC; CDR3aa: CASSLRLGMRNEQFF; abundance: few; j_gene: TRBJ2-1; d_gene: NA; v_gene: TRBV11-3
CDR3nt: TGCAGCGGCCCACCGATCGGTTATAGCAATCAGCCCCAGCATTTT; CDR3aa: CSGPPIGYSNQPQHF; abundance: NA; j_gene: TRBJ1-5; d_gene: NA; v_gene: TRBV29-1
CDR3nt: TGTGCCACCAGCAGTCTCGGGGGGGGCCTCACAGATACGCAGTATTTT; CDR3aa: CATSSLGGGLTDTQYF; abundance: NA; j_gene: TRBJ2-3; d_gene: TRBD2; v_gene: TRBV15
CDR3nt: TGTGCCAGCAGCTATCGACAGGGGTGGATTGCAGATACGCAGTATTTT; CDR3aa: CASSYRQGWIADTQYF; abundance: many; j_gene: TRBJ2-3; d_gene: TRBD1; v_gene: TRBV11-1
CDR3nt: TGTGCCTGTTGGGACAGTGGAGATGGCTACACCTTC; CDR3aa: CACWDSGDGYTF; abundance: few; j_gene: TRBJ1-2; d_gene: TRBD1; v_gene: TRBV30
CDR3nt: TGTGCCAGTAGTATCTCACACGTAGAGATAGCCACTGAAGCTTTCTTT; CDR3aa: CASSISHVEIATEAFF; abundance: NA; j_gene: TRBJ1-1; d_gene: NA; v_gene: TRBV19